This T cell receptor (beta chain) was found in a study of cytomegalovirus exposure and HLA in healthy donors. Study-wide background: Across 350 to 500 genotyped donors, 81% landed in the Caucasian-associated ancestry cluster.

On this clone: Its matching antigen is unknown.

Whole-study findings and limits: The investigators catalogued 150 to 200 TCR beta chains as cytomegalovirus-associated.

CDR1 and CDR2 (germline): SNHLY, FYNNEI. V gave up 7 bases and J gave up 8 bases, with 17 bases separating them. The CDR3 has 14 amino acids. It was with 60 Vbeta and 13 Jbeta primers that the PCR ran. The method was immunoSEQ multiplex PCR; TCRdb's version includes in-frame clones alone and lacks a portion of them. The sample records around 120,000 clones, 65% to 80% being singletons. Donors likely had unrecorded immune exposures despite being nominally healthy when sampled. Sequenced sample: PBMCs. This clonotype originated in a man aged 55 to 70 in good health and CMV-seropositive. This chain joins TRBV2 and TRBJ1-4; maybe TRBD1 (5 bases). The CDR3 loop is CASTRQPAREKLFF. CDR3 coding DNA: TGTGCCAGCACCAGACAGCCGGCAAGGGAAAAACTGTTTTTT.